The 10 T cell receptor beta chains below come from one sample, sequenced in a study of cytomegalovirus exposure and HLA in healthy donors. The PCR was carried out with 60 Vbeta primers and 13 Jbeta primers. Generated by immunoSEQ multiplex PCR, the TCRdb table keeps only in-frame clones and is missing some. The sample records under 150,000 clones, under 90% being singletons. What was sequenced was PBMCs. These receptors were obtained from a male donor in good health and CMV-seronegative.

This sequence joins TRBV19 and TRBJ2-7, with D unclear. The CDR3 runs to 13 residues. Trimming took off 2 bases at V and 5 bases at J, with 10 bases between the two ends. In germline, CDR1 is LNHDA, CDR2 SQIVND (reference sequence). The CDR3 sequence is CASSISGGNEQYF. CDR3 bases: TGTGCCAGTAGTATATCTGGCGGCAACGAGCAGTACTTC.

This chain joins TRBV7-9 and TRBJ2-1, with TRBD2 matching 7 bases. Germline V gene lookup returns CDR1 SEHNR and CDR2 FQNEAQ (reference sequence). V was clipped by 5 bases and J by 8 bases; unmatched bases: 12. The CDR3 extends over 15 amino acids. The CDR3 region has the DNA TGTGCCAGCAGCCAGGATTTGGGCGGGAGCTATGAGCAGTTCTTC. It translates to CASSQDLGGSYEQFF.

This rearrangement joins TRBV7-3 to TRBJ2-3, with TRBD2 matching 8 bases. J lost 0 bases, V lost 5 bases, and 7 bases had no gene match. Germline assignment: CDR1 SGHTA and CDR2 FQGTGA. This CDR3 region has 16 residues. The CDR3 nucleotides read TGTGCCAGCAGCCCCACGGGAGGGGCTAGCACAGATACGCAGTATTTT. Translated, it gives CASSPTGGASTDTQYF.

DNA of the CDR3: TGTGCCAGCAGCCTCAACTTCTCCCCCCATGGCTACACCTTC. It specifies CASSLNFSPHGYTF. V gene TRBV7-2 combines with J gene TRBJ1-2; D not certain. Trimming removed 5 bases at V and 6 bases at J, with 16 bases between. Germline V gene data show CDR1 as SGHTA and CDR2 as FQGNSA. The CDR3 spans 14 residues.

The chain links TRBV27 to TRBJ2-7; 7 positions agree with TRBD1. Germline assignment: CDR1 MNHEY and CDR2 SMNVEV (reference sequence). The CDR3 spans 15 residues. Trimming cost V 5 bases and J 0 bases; bases outside gene matches: 7. The CDR3 DNA follows: TGTGCCAGCAGTCCGGGACAGCCTCACTCCTACGAGCAGTACTTC. This sequence encodes CASSPGQPHSYEQYF.

The chain combines TRBV4-3 with TRBJ2-2; D possibly corresponds to TRBD2 (7 bases). The V and J ends lost 0 bases and 3 bases respectively, with 23 bases between them. CDR1 and CDR2 (germline): LGHNA, YSLEER. The CDR3 has 20 amino acids. The CDR3 nucleotides read TGCGCCAGCAGCCAAGAAAGGGCCATACTAGCGAGGGGGGACACCGGGGAGCTGTTTTTT. Amino acid sequence: CASSQERAILARGDTGELFF.

The V call is TRBV2, the J call TRBJ1-2; D is perhaps TRBD1 (6 bases). The CDR3 length is 13 residues. Trimming pared 6 bases from V and 6 bases from J, leaving 14 bases between. Germline V gives CDR1 SNHLY, CDR2 FYNNEI. This chain's CDR3 is CASSVNRENGYTF. CDR3 nucleotides: TGTGCCAGCAGCGTCAACAGGGAAAATGGCTACACCTTC.

The chain uses TRBV4-1 and TRBJ2-1; D uncertain. This CDR3 is 15 amino acids long. Per germline, CDR1 MGHRA and CDR2 YSYEKL. Trimming cost V 1 base and J 2 bases, with 9 bases left between them. CDR3: CASSQVAETYNEQFF. CDR3 nucleotides: TGCGCCAGCAGCCAAGTGGCGGAAACCTACAATGAGCAGTTCTTC.

V usage is TRBV30 and J usage is TRBJ2-1, with a possible D match to TRBD1 (6 bases). Germline CDR1 GTSNPN, CDR2 SVGIG (reference sequence). The CDR3 covers 12 residues. The V gene lost 0 bases and the J gene lost 16 bases, with 16 bases spanning the gap. The CDR3 here is CAWSVRGGVEFF. The CDR3 DNA follows: TGTGCCTGGAGTGTAAGAGGGGGAGTGGAATTCTTC.

CDR3: CASSFTGTGYGYTF. Here the CDR3 DNA reads TGTGCCAGCAGTTTTACAGGGACGGGCTATGGCTACACCTTC. V gene TRBV27 combines with J gene TRBJ1-2; weak D call: TRBD1 (6 bases). Germline-derived CDR1 and CDR2 are MNHEY and SMNVEV (reference sequence). CDR3 length: 14 amino acids. Trimming cost V 3 bases and J 4 bases, with 12 bases left between them.